These 10 T cell receptor beta chains share one sample of origin, sequenced in a study of T cell responses to AZD1222 COVID-19 vaccine. Using immunoSEQ multiplex PCR, the repertoire was profiled, and TCRdb retains in-frame clones only, with some absent. Its table records about 140,000 clones. Material: peripheral blood. These receptors all stem from an adult in good health.

The chain employs TRBV29-1 and TRBJ1-2; a weak D match, TRBD1 (6 bases). Germline V gene sequence: CDR1 SQVTM, CDR2 ANQGSEA. V lost 7 bases and J lost 6, with 21 bases in between. This CDR3 has 14 residues. Here the CDR3 reads CSGAQGKATDGYTF. The CDR3 nucleotides are TGCAGCGGGGCTCAGGGGAAGGCTACCGATGGCTACACCTTC.

This rearrangement joins TRBV2 to TRBJ1-2; 9 bases fit TRBD1. The germline V gene has CDR1 SNHLY and CDR2 FYNNEI. The CDR3 has 13 amino acids. After removal of 8 bases from V and 4 bases from J, the junction contained 5 bases not matched to a gene. CDR3 protein: CASQQGAAYGYTF. The CDR3 nucleotides read TGTGCCAGCCAACAGGGGGCGGCCTATGGCTACACCTTC.

The V call is TRBV9, the J call TRBJ2-1; D possibly corresponds to TRBD2 (6 bases). The germline V gene encodes CDR1 SGDLS and CDR2 YYNGEE. The CDR3 runs 15 residues. V gave up 4 bases and J gave up 1 base, with 12 bases separating them. The CDR3 loop reads CASSITGTSYNEQFF. Here the CDR3 DNA reads TGTGCCAGCAGCATTACCGGGACTTCCTACAATGAGCAGTTCTTC. Full variable domain (remainder filled in from reference TRBV9 and TRBJ2-1): DSGVTQTPKHLITATGQRVTLRCSPRSGDLSVYWYQQSLDQGLQFLIQYYNGEERAKGNILERFSAQQFPDLHSELNLSSLELGDSALYFCASSITGTSYNEQFFGPGTRLTVL.

The gene calls are TRBV6-1 and TRBJ2-2, with 8 bases that match TRBD2. The CDR3 loop spans 15 amino acids. The germline V gene has CDR1 MNHNS and CDR2 SASEGT. The ends lost 2 bases at V and 6 bases at J; junction bases unmatched: 5. The CDR3: CASSEIGGGPGELFF. In DNA form, the CDR3 reads TGTGCCAGCAGTGAAATCGGGGGGGGCCCCGGGGAGCTGTTTTTT.

On this clone: Germline is not matched at one junction end, which may reflect a read error. The gene calls are TRBV6-5 and TRBJ1-6; D is unresolved. The germline V gene has CDR1 MNHEY and CDR2 SVGAGI. This CDR3 is 12 amino acids long. In DNA form, the CDR3 reads TGTGCCAGCAGGACCTACAATTCACCCCTCCACTTT. It specifies CASRTYNSPLHF.

V gene TRBV12-3 or TRBV12-4 combines with J gene TRBJ1-1; no reliable D call. Trimming removed 6 bases from V and 0 bases from J, with 8 bases in between. CDR3 length equals 13 residues. The CDR3 sequence is CASRPTMNTEAFF. CDR3 nucleotides: TGTGCCAGCAGGCCCACCATGAACACTGAAGCTTTCTTT.

This chain uses TRBV11-3 with TRBJ2-7; D may match TRBD1 or TRBD2 (7 bases each). Looked up from germline, CDR1 is SGHNT and CDR2 is YENEEA. V dropped 1 base and J dropped 0 bases, with 16 bases sitting between them. The CDR3 runs 17 residues. CDR3 amino acids: CASSLGGGTDFSYEQYF. CDR3 nucleotide sequence: TGTGCCAGCAGCTTAGGGGGAGGGACAGACTTCTCCTACGAGCAGTACTTC.

The chain combines TRBV7-9 with TRBJ1-1; D is unresolved. CDR1 and CDR2 from the germline V gene are SEHNR and FQNEAQ (reference sequence). Trimming pared 4 bases from V and 2 bases from J, leaving 11 bases between. This CDR3 spans 14 amino acids. CDR3 in amino acids: CASSSPRPNTEAFF. In nucleotides, the CDR3 is TGTGCCAGCAGCTCGCCTCGGCCCAACACTGAAGCTTTCTTT.

The chain is built from TRBV30 and TRBJ1-2; D is possibly TRBD1 (6 bases). Trimming removed 2 bases at V and 3 bases at J, with 16 bases between. Germline CDR1 reads GTSNPN; CDR2 reads SVGIG (reference sequence). The CDR3 loop spans 15 amino acids. The CDR3 nucleotides are TGTGCCTGGAGTCCTCTTCGGGGGGGCGACTATGGCTACACCTTC. Translating gives CAWSPLRGGDYGYTF.

The chain carries TRBV11-2 and TRBJ2-5; TRBD1 or TRBD2 may be the D gene (5 bases each). The V gene's germline CDR1 is SGHAT and CDR2 FQNNGV. CDR3 size: 14 residues. V was clipped by 4 bases and J by 7 bases, with 16 bases between them. Written as DNA, the CDR3 is TGTGCCAGCAGCTCAACCGGGACCGAGGGGACCCAGTACTTC. Its protein is CASSSTGTEGTQYF.